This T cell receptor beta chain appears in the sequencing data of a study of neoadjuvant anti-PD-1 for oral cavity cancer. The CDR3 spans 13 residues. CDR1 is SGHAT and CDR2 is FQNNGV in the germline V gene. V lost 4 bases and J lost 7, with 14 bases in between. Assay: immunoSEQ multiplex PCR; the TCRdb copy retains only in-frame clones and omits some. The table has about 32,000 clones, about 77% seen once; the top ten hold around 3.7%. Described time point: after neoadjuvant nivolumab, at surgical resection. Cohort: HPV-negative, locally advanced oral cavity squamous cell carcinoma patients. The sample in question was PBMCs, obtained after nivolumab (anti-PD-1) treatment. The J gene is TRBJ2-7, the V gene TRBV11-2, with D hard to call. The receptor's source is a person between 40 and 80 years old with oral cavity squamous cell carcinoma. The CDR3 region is CASSSSQQGEQYF. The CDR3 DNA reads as TGTGCCAGCAGCTCCTCTCAGCAAGGGGAGCAGTACTTC.